The clone carrying this T cell receptor beta chain was counted only a few times. The sample comes from a study of OX40 agonist ivuxolimab in advanced cancers. Germline V gene sequence: CDR1 LGHNA, CDR2 YSLEER. CDR3 size: 18 residues. J lost 4 bases, V lost 0 bases, and 11 bases had no gene match. Assay: immunoSEQ multiplex PCR; the TCRdb copy retains only in-frame clones and omits some. The sample lists some 21,000 clones, around four fifths seen once, with over 15% in the top ten. The V and J genes are TRBV4-3 and TRBJ1-3, with 8 bases aligning to TRBD1. The source was CD4+ or CD8+ T cells sorted from blood, collected in a trial of the OX40 agonist ivuxolimab. The sequence was collected from an adult with an advanced solid tumor such as melanoma, head and neck, liver or kidney cancer. CDR3 loop: CASSQEGQADGAGNTIYF. Written as DNA, the CDR3 is TGCGCCAGCAGCCAAGAGGGACAGGCAGATGGGGCGGGAAACACCATATATTTT.